A selection of T cell receptor beta chains follows, all from one sample in a study of identical twins. Each CDR3 protein is one row after TCRdb ran MiXCR on the 5' RACE reads. Among around 650,000 distinct CDR3 sequences listed, under 8.5% were seen once. Separately, the same data were catalogued under a study of yellow fever vaccine responses in identical twins.

The sequenced sample was PBMCs. These TCRs come from a woman aged 18-35 years in good health. Each CDR3 is given with its conserved first and last residue. D genes are given only for firm matches. Size tells how often a clone was seen (once, few, many) or the class of an expanded clone, and some rows leave it out.

V gene: TRBV7-8
J gene: TRBJ1-1
D gene: TRBD1
clone size: -
CDR3 DNA: TGTGCCAGCAGCCCCCGAGACAGGGTAGTCACTGAAGCTTTCTTT
CDR3 protein: CASSPRDRVVTEAFF

V gene: TRBV12-3/TRBV12-4
J gene: TRBJ2-7
D gene: -
clone size: -
CDR3 DNA: TGTGCCAGCAGTTTACATTGGCCCGGGGCCTACGAGCAGTACTTC
CDR3 protein: CASSLHWPGAYEQYF

V gene: TRBV5-1
J gene: TRBJ2-5
D gene: TRBD1
clone size: many
CDR3 DNA: TGCGCCAGCAGCTTGGCGGGACAGGGAGAGACCCAGTACTTC
CDR3 protein: CASSLAGQGETQYF

V gene: TRBV7-2
J gene: TRBJ2-1
D gene: -
clone size: many
CDR3 DNA: TGTGCCAGCAGCTTACAGGGCTCCTACAATGAGCAGTTCTTC
CDR3 protein: CASSLQGSYNEQFF

V gene: TRBV11-2
J gene: TRBJ2-3
D gene: -
clone size: few
CDR3 DNA: TGTGCCAGCAGGATAAACAGGGACACAGATACGCAGTATTTT
CDR3 protein: CASRINRDTDTQYF

V gene: TRBV10-3
J gene: TRBJ2-1
D gene: -
clone size: many
CDR3 DNA: TGTGCCATCAGTGAGGGTAAGGGGGCCTACAATGAGCAGTTCTTC
CDR3 protein: CAISEGKGAYNEQFF

V gene: TRBV29-1
J gene: TRBJ2-1
D gene: -
clone size: few
CDR3 DNA: TGCAGCGTTGATTTGGCCCCATACAATGAGCAGTTCTTC
CDR3 protein: CSVDLAPYNEQFF

V gene: TRBV7-9
J gene: TRBJ2-6
D gene: -
clone size: few
CDR3 DNA: TGTGCCAGCAGCACCTCAGACATCTCTGGGGCCAACGTCCTGACTTTC
CDR3 protein: CASSTSDISGANVLTF

V gene: TRBV19
J gene: TRBJ2-2
D gene: TRBD2
clone size: few
CDR3 DNA: TGTGCCAGTAGTAGAACGGGACTAGCGAGAAACACCGGGGAGCTGTTTTTT
CDR3 protein: CASSRTGLARNTGELFF

V gene: TRBV7-8
J gene: TRBJ2-7
D gene: -
clone size: -
CDR3 DNA: TGTGCCAGCAGCTCCAATCCAGGGGCCAGTAATTACGAGCAGTACTTC
CDR3 protein: CASSSNPGASNYEQYF

V gene: TRBV4-1
J gene: TRBJ2-1
D gene: -
clone size: -
CDR3 DNA: TGCGCCAGCAGCCAAGAGTTGGTTTTCTACAATGAGCAGTTCTTC
CDR3 protein: CASSQELVFYNEQFF

V gene: TRBV29-1
J gene: TRBJ2-1
D gene: -
clone size: few
CDR3 DNA: TGCAGCGCAACGGGACTTAGCTCCTACAATGAGCAGTTCTTC
CDR3 protein: CSATGLSSYNEQFF

V gene: TRBV20-1
J gene: TRBJ1-3
D gene: -
clone size: few
CDR3 DNA: TGCAGTGCGGGTAGGGACACCTCTGGAAACACCATATATTTT
CDR3 protein: CSAGRDTSGNTIYF

V gene: TRBV4-1
J gene: TRBJ2-1
D gene: TRBD1
clone size: few
CDR3 DNA: TGCGCCAGCAGCCAAGCCGGACAGGGAGAGGGAAATGATGAGCAGTTCTTC
CDR3 protein: CASSQAGQGEGNDEQFF

V gene: TRBV27
J gene: TRBJ2-2
D gene: -
clone size: many
CDR3 DNA: TGTGCCAGCAGTTTATTGCGCGGAACGACCACCAGTACCGGGGAGCTGTTTTTT
CDR3 protein: CASSLLRGTTTSTGELFF

V gene: TRBV5-1
J gene: TRBJ2-3
D gene: TRBD1
clone size: few
CDR3 DNA: TGCGCCAGCAGGCCGACAGGGGGCCCAGATACGCAGTATTTT
CDR3 protein: CASRPTGGPDTQYF

V gene: TRBV7-2
J gene: TRBJ2-5
D gene: -
clone size: few
CDR3 DNA: TGTGCCAGCAGCTTACTCTCCTATATGGGGGCCCAGTACTTC
CDR3 protein: CASSLLSYMGAQYF

V gene: TRBV20-1
J gene: TRBJ2-3
D gene: -
clone size: -
CDR3 DNA: TGCAGTGCTAGGCTCGGTGGGTCCGAGGGCACAGATACGCAGTATTTT
CDR3 protein: CSARLGGSEGTDTQYF

V gene: TRBV12-3/TRBV12-4
J gene: TRBJ2-1
D gene: -
clone size: many
CDR3 DNA: TGTGCCAGCAGCGAACACAATGAGCAGTTCTTC
CDR3 protein: CASSEHNEQFF

V gene: TRBV7-9
J gene: TRBJ2-3
D gene: -
clone size: few
CDR3 DNA: TGTGCCAGCAGCTCCTCCGGGACAAATACGCAGTATTTT
CDR3 protein: CASSSSGTNTQYF

V gene: TRBV2
J gene: TRBJ2-7
D gene: -
clone size: -
CDR3 DNA: TGTGCCAGCAGTGGTGAGGTGGGCGAGCAGTACTTC
CDR3 protein: CASSGEVGEQYF

V gene: TRBV20-1
J gene: TRBJ2-1
D gene: -
clone size: -
CDR3 DNA: TGCAGTGCTAGACCCCGGGACCCCCTCAATGAGCAGTTCTTC
CDR3 protein: CSARPRDPLNEQFF

V gene: TRBV7-9
J gene: TRBJ2-4
D gene: -
clone size: many
CDR3 DNA: TGTGCCAGCAGCTTAACAAGAGGGGGGACCTCCCCCAACATTCAGTACTTC
CDR3 protein: CASSLTRGGTSPNIQYF

V gene: TRBV7-8
J gene: TRBJ1-5
D gene: -
clone size: many
CDR3 DNA: TGTGCCAGCAGCTTAGTTTCTGGCCGCTTTTCCAATCAGCCCCAGCATTTT
CDR3 protein: CASSLVSGRFSNQPQHF

V gene: TRBV10-3
J gene: TRBJ2-1
D gene: TRBD2
clone size: -
CDR3 DNA: TGTGCCATCAGCGAGCGGGATAACAATGAGCAGTTCTTC
CDR3 protein: CAISERDNNEQFF

V gene: TRBV10-3
J gene: TRBJ2-7
D gene: TRBD2
clone size: many
CDR3 DNA: TGTGCCATCAAGGAGACTAGCGGGAGTTACGAGCAGTACTTC
CDR3 protein: CAIKETSGSYEQYF

V gene: TRBV20-1
J gene: TRBJ1-5
D gene: -
clone size: few
CDR3 DNA: TGCAGTGCTAGGGAGGACGTATACAGCAATCAGCCCCAGCATTTT
CDR3 protein: CSAREDVYSNQPQHF

V gene: TRBV28
J gene: TRBJ2-1
D gene: TRBD2
clone size: many
CDR3 DNA: TGTGCCAGCAGTCCCATGGAGATCCGGTTGCGGGAGAGGTGGAATGAGCAGTTCTTC
CDR3 protein: CASSPMEIRLRERWNEQFF

V gene: TRBV10-3
J gene: TRBJ1-5
D gene: -
clone size: few
CDR3 DNA: TGTGCCATAGGGATTGAGGGACTCAATCAGCCCCAGCATTTT
CDR3 protein: CAIGIEGLNQPQHF

V gene: TRBV5-1
J gene: TRBJ2-7
D gene: TRBD2
clone size: -
CDR3 DNA: TGCGCCAGCAGCGCCCGGTCATTAGCGGGGGAGCAGTACTTC
CDR3 protein: CASSARSLAGEQYF

V gene: TRBV3-1
J gene: TRBJ1-2
D gene: -
clone size: -
CDR3 DNA: TGTGCCAGCAGCCACGGGGGTACAGGGAGAAACTATGGCTACACCTTC
CDR3 protein: CASSHGGTGRNYGYTF

V gene: TRBV29-1
J gene: TRBJ2-1
D gene: TRBD2
clone size: -
CDR3 DNA: TGCAGCGCCCCCCTAGCGGGATTTAGGAATGAGCAGTTCTTC
CDR3 protein: CSAPLAGFRNEQFF

V gene: TRBV20-1
J gene: TRBJ2-7
D gene: TRBD2
clone size: many
CDR3 DNA: TGCAGTGCCCACCCAGCGGGGCGGGAGACAAACGAGCAGTACTTC
CDR3 protein: CSAHPAGRETNEQYF

V gene: TRBV25-1
J gene: TRBJ1-6
D gene: -
clone size: many
CDR3 DNA: TGTGCCAGCAGATTGGTGGGGGGTCCCCTCCACTTT
CDR3 protein: CASRLVGGPLHF

V gene: TRBV12-3/TRBV12-4
J gene: TRBJ2-1
D gene: TRBD2
clone size: many
CDR3 DNA: TGTGCCAGCAGTCCCCGGACAGGACTAGCGGGTGATGAGCAGTTCTTC
CDR3 protein: CASSPRTGLAGDEQFF

V gene: TRBV15
J gene: TRBJ2-2
D gene: -
clone size: -
CDR3 DNA: TGTGCCACCAGCAGAGATCGGCTAGCCGCGAACACCGGGGAGCTGTTTTTT
CDR3 protein: CATSRDRLAANTGELFF

V gene: TRBV20-1
J gene: TRBJ1-6
D gene: -
clone size: few
CDR3 DNA: TGCAGTGCTAACACCGGGACAAATTCACCCCTCCACTTT
CDR3 protein: CSANTGTNSPLHF

V gene: TRBV7-8
J gene: TRBJ2-7
D gene: TRBD1
clone size: -
CDR3 DNA: TGTGCCAGCAGCTTAGAAAGACCAGGGGGCATACGGTACGAGCAGTACTTC
CDR3 protein: CASSLERPGGIRYEQYF

V gene: TRBV6-1
J gene: TRBJ1-2
D gene: -
clone size: many
CDR3 DNA: TGTGCCAGCAGCCAGAGACAGCTCTATGGCTACACCTTC
CDR3 protein: CASSQRQLYGYTF

V gene: TRBV6-6
J gene: TRBJ2-5
D gene: TRBD1
clone size: few
CDR3 DNA: TGTGCCAGCAGGAATACAGGGGAGGAGACCCAGTACTTC
CDR3 protein: CASRNTGEETQYF

V gene: TRBV20-1
J gene: TRBJ2-6
D gene: -
clone size: few
CDR3 DNA: TGCAGTGCTAGCGCTGCTGGGGCCAACGTCCTGACTTTC
CDR3 protein: CSASAAGANVLTF

V gene: TRBV15
J gene: TRBJ2-5
D gene: -
clone size: -
CDR3 DNA: TGTGCCACCAGCAGAGAGAGTGGGGGAGTGGAGACCCAGTACTTC
CDR3 protein: CATSRESGGVETQYF

V gene: TRBV6-1
J gene: TRBJ2-1
D gene: -
clone size: few
CDR3 DNA: TGTGCCAGCAGTGAAGGACAGGGGAGGGGTGAGCAGTTCTTC
CDR3 protein: CASSEGQGRGEQFF

V gene: TRBV10-3
J gene: TRBJ1-4
D gene: -
clone size: -
CDR3 DNA: TGTGCCATCAGCGGACATGGACGGGGTGAAAAACTGTTTTTT
CDR3 protein: CAISGHGRGEKLFF

V gene: TRBV9
J gene: TRBJ2-1
D gene: -
clone size: many
CDR3 DNA: TGTGCCAGCAGCGCACCCCCAGGGACCAATGAGCAGTTCTTC
CDR3 protein: CASSAPPGTNEQFF

V gene: TRBV11-3
J gene: TRBJ2-1
D gene: TRBD1
clone size: -
CDR3 DNA: TGTGCCAGCAGAACCCCCCGACAGGGCAACAATGAGCAGTTCTTC
CDR3 protein: CASRTPRQGNNEQFF

V gene: TRBV4-2
J gene: TRBJ1-6
D gene: -
clone size: many
CDR3 DNA: TGTGCCAGCAGCCAAGATTTCAGGGATTCACCCCTCCACTTT
CDR3 protein: CASSQDFRDSPLHF

V gene: TRBV6-1
J gene: TRBJ1-2
D gene: TRBD1
clone size: few
CDR3 DNA: TGTGCCAGCAGTGAACCCGCGAAGGGACAGCGAATCTATGGCTACACCTTC
CDR3 protein: CASSEPAKGQRIYGYTF

V gene: TRBV14
J gene: TRBJ2-1
D gene: TRBD1
clone size: many
CDR3 DNA: TGTGCCAGCAGCCAAGGGGACAGGGGGCCCTTAAATGAGCAGTTCTTC
CDR3 protein: CASSQGDRGPLNEQFF

V gene: TRBV2
J gene: TRBJ2-3
D gene: TRBD1
clone size: few
CDR3 DNA: TGTGCCAGCAGTGTGAGGGGGACAGCAAATACGCAGTATTTT
CDR3 protein: CASSVRGTANTQYF

V gene: TRBV3-1
J gene: TRBJ2-2
D gene: TRBD1
clone size: many
CDR3 DNA: TGTGCCAGCAGCCCAACGGGACAGGTCAGCACCGGGGAGCTGTTTTTT
CDR3 protein: CASSPTGQVSTGELFF

V gene: TRBV3-1
J gene: TRBJ2-1
D gene: -
clone size: -
CDR3 DNA: TGTGCCAGCAGCCCTAACCCGACAGGTTGGGACTACAATGAGCAGTTCTTC
CDR3 protein: CASSPNPTGWDYNEQFF